This TCR beta chain was profiled in a study of blood T cell repertoires in COVID-19. Across the whole study: From the United States, Italy and Spain came samples of acute and convalescent COVID-19. T cells, B-cell-depleted T cells, or PBMCs provided the cDNA or gDNA that served as material.

Germline V gene data show CDR1 as ENHRY and CDR2 as SYGVKD. The CDR3 is made up of 16 amino acids. Trimming took 11 bases from V and 4 from J; bases not matched to a gene: 15. Original methodology: Amplification of reference gene primers was used by the study to estimate nucleated cell counts. The table came from immunoSEQ multiplex PCR; TCRdb's copy has only in-frame clones and leaves some out. V, J and clone size reflect that table, while D and trimming were determined from the DNA. The sample has under 300,000 clones; 75% to 90% are singletons. V gene TRBV10-3 combines with J gene TRBJ1-3; the match to TRBD1 covers 9 bases. The sequenced sample consisted of peripheral blood. The TCR was taken from a man aged 45-60 years with acute or convalescent COVID-19. The CDR3 spells CASLPGQGQSGNTIYF. The CDR3 DNA sequence: TGTGCCTCTTTACCGGGACAGGGTCAGTCCGGAAACACCATATATTTT.